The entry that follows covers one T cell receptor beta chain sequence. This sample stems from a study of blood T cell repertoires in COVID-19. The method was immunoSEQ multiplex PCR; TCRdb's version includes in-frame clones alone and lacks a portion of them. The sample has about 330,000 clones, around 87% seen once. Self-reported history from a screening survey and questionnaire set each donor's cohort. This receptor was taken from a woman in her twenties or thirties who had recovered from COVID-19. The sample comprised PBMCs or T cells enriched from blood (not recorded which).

CDR3 protein: CASSLGQRGTEAFF. DNA of the CDR3: TGTGCCAGCAGCTTGGGGCAGCGAGGGACTGAAGCTTTCTTT. The V gene is TRBV5-4, the J gene TRBJ1-1; no firm D call. V lost 0 bases to trimming and J lost 5 bases, with 11 bases between them. The CDR3 runs 14 residues. Germline V CDR1 and CDR2: SGHNT, YYREEE (reference sequence). Filled out from reference TRBV5-4 and TRBJ1-1, the complete variable domain reads ETGVTQSPTHLIKTRGQQVTLRCSSQSGHNTVSWYQQALGQGPQFIFQYYREEENGRGNFPPRFSGLQFPNYSSELNVNALELDDSALYLCASSLGQRGTEAFFGQGTRLTVV.